This TCR beta chain is from a study of blood T cell repertoires in COVID-19. Background on the study: Whether acute or convalescent, the COVID-19 samples came from the United States, Italy and Spain. PBMCs, B-cell-depleted T cells, or T cells were the source of the cDNA or gDNA that made up the material.

Using immunoSEQ multiplex PCR, the repertoire was profiled, and TCRdb retains in-frame clones only, with some absent. The sample comprises about 250,000 clones, 70% to 90% of which are singletons, and around 0.99% rests with the top ten. The CDR3 contains 15 residues. V was pared by 3 bases and J by 1 base, with 14 bases between. Germline CDR1 reads GTSNPN; CDR2 reads SVGIG (reference sequence). The sequence came from a woman between 40 and 50 years old who had recovered from COVID-19. The rearrangement joins TRBV30 to TRBJ2-3, with TRBD2 as a possible D gene (5 bases). The sequenced sample consisted of peripheral blood. CDR3 sequence (DNA): TGTGCCTGGAGCCTGGCATCCGGGGGCACAGATACGCAGTATTTT. Its protein is CAWSLASGGTDTQYF.